The present TCR beta chain was sequenced within a study of a mutant IDH1 vaccine in newly diagnosed glioma. Across the study: Sex among treated patients split 62.5% male, roughly 38% female; mean age was roughly 40 years. The therapy given earlier, which was standard therapy, consisted of radiotherapy, temozolomide, or both, and most of the patients received both.

TCRdb's table, derived via immunoSEQ multiplex PCR, lists solely in-frame clones and lacks some. Here the sample spans about 69,000 clones, about 86% being singletons. Time point noted: baseline, week 1 (first vaccination visit). As to treatment: pre-vaccination baseline after standard-of-care therapy. The source is a man in his thirties or forties with glioma. The material was PBMCs, obtained from a glioma patient treated with radiotherapy, temozolomide or both.

In nucleotides, the CDR3 is TGCGCCAGCACTAAGGGACTAGCGGGGGGCCATGAGCAGTTCTTC. This sequence encodes CASTKGLAGGHEQFF. The chain joins TRBV5-1 to TRBJ2-1; TRBD2 matches at 15 bases. The germline V gene has CDR1 SGHRS and CDR2 YFSETQ. V shed 6 bases and J 8 bases; nucleotides not matched to a gene: 6. The CDR3 sequence is 15 residues long.